These 29 T cell receptor beta chains originate from one sample sequenced in a study of multiple sclerosis patients with progressive multifocal leukoencephalopathy. Time point given: before natalizumab initiation. The repertoire was sequenced with immunoSEQ multiplex PCR; TCRdb's copy has only in-frame clones and lacks some. The sample lists around 30,000 clones; over 75% were seen once. The specimen sequenced was PBMCs. All receptors come from a human donor with multiple sclerosis.

The rearrangement uses TRBV30 and TRBJ2-7; the match to TRBD1 covers 7 bases. Germline CDR1 GTSNPN, CDR2 SVGIG (reference sequence). Unmatched junction bases numbered 2, after V lost 0 bases and J lost 0 bases. The CDR3 spans 14 residues. CDR3 in DNA: TGTGCCTGGAGTGTATGGGACAGCTCCTACGAGCAGTACTTC. Its translation is CAWSVWDSSYEQYF.

V gene TRBV6-5 combines with J gene TRBJ2-2; a weak D match, TRBD2 (6 bases). The CDR3 runs to 15 residues. The V gene lost 8 bases and the J gene lost 3 bases, with 16 bases spanning the gap. Per the germline V gene, CDR1 is MNHEY and CDR2 is SVGAGI. The CDR3 bases are TGTGCCAGCGGCCGGGAGACGGTGCACACCGGGGAGCTGTTTTTT. Amino acids: CASGRETVHTGELFF.

The chain links TRBV7-6 to TRBJ2-1; 11 bases map to TRBD2. Looked up from germline, CDR1 is SGHVS and CDR2 is FNYEAQ. V lost 4 bases to trimming and J lost 3 bases; unmatched junction nucleotides: 5. This CDR3 region has 16 residues. The CDR3 coding sequence is TGTGCCAGCAGCTACCTGACTAGCGGGGTCTACAATGAGCAGTTCTTC. It specifies CASSYLTSGVYNEQFF. The variable domain in full, with the rest retrieved from reference TRBV7-6 and TRBJ2-1, is GAGVSQSPRYKVTKRGQDVALRCDPISGHVSLYWYRQALGQGPEFLTYFNYEAQQDKSGLPNDRFSAERPEGSISTLTIQRTEQRDSAMYRCASSYLTSGVYNEQFFGPGTRLTVL.

This chain joins TRBV5-1 and TRBJ2-3; TRBD2 matches 7 bases. Unmatched junction bases numbered 10, after V lost 6 bases and J lost 6 bases. The CDR3 has 14 amino acids. The germline gives CDR1 SGHRS, CDR2 YFSETQ. The CDR3 DNA reads TGCGCCAGCATTGCAACAGCCGGGGGGGATACGCAGTATTTT. Residues: CASIATAGGDTQYF.

The chain has TRBV5-4 and TRBJ2-1, with D uncertain. Trimming took off 4 bases at V and 6 bases at J, with 5 bases between the two ends. Germline V CDR1 and CDR2: SGHNT, YYREEE (reference sequence). The CDR3 runs to 11 residues. The chain's CDR3 is CASSPGNEQFF. The DNA for the CDR3 is TGTGCCAGCAGCCCCGGCAATGAGCAGTTCTTC.

The chain employs TRBV6-1 and TRBJ2-1; D possibly corresponds to TRBD2 (5 bases). CDR3 length: 13 amino acids. CDR1 MNHNS and CDR2 SASEGT come from the germline V gene. Trimming took off 8 bases at V and 9 bases at J, with 17 bases between the two ends. Here the CDR3 reads CASGETTVGEQFF. The CDR3 nucleotides read TGTGCCAGCGGAGAGACTACAGTCGGTGAGCAGTTCTTC.

V and J are TRBV4-3 and TRBJ2-2; D not certain. Deletions cut 0 bases from V and 6 bases from J, with 5 bases between. Germline V lookup: CDR1 LGHNA, CDR2 YSLEER. The CDR3 is 13 amino acids. CDR3: CASSQEGSGELFF. The CDR3 nucleotides read TGCGCCAGCAGCCAAGAGGGGTCCGGGGAGCTGTTTTTT.

CDR3 in DNA: TGTGCCAGCAGGAAGGGTGTCCAGCCCCAGCATTTT. This gives the protein CASRKGVQPQHF. V gene TRBV7-9 combines with J gene TRBJ1-5, with D uncertain. V dropped 6 bases and J dropped 7 bases, with 10 bases sitting between them. Germline assignment: CDR1 SEHNR and CDR2 FQNEAQ (reference sequence). There are 12 residues in the CDR3.

This chain connects TRBV28 to TRBJ2-3; D gene unclear. This CDR3 spans 12 amino acids. Germline values: CDR1 MDHEN, CDR2 SYDVKM. Trimming removed 7 bases at V and 1 base at J, with 6 bases between. CDR3: CASMAGTDTQYF. As DNA, the CDR3 is TGTGCCAGCATGGCGGGCACAGATACGCAGTATTTT.

This clone was recorded once. This chain links TRBV20-1 with TRBJ1-1; no firm D call. With 7 bases removed from V and 2 bases from J, the gap between germline ends came to 8 bases. This CDR3 is built from 11 residues. Per germline, CDR1 DFQATT and CDR2 SNEGSKA (reference sequence). The CDR3 protein is CSVEGNTEAFF. CDR3 DNA sequence: TGCAGTGTAGAGGGAAACACTGAAGCTTTCTTT.

CDR3 sequence (DNA): TGTGCCAGCAGCTTGTACAGGGGGCCCCATCAGCCCCAGCATTTT. This encodes CASSLYRGPHQPQHF. The chain links TRBV7-2 to TRBJ1-5, with TRBD1 identical over 9 bases. CDR3 size: 15 residues. With 3 bases clipped from V and 5 bases from J, the junction kept 5 bases outside the gene matches. Germline-derived CDR1 and CDR2 are SGHTA and FQGNSA.

The J gene is TRBJ2-7, the V gene TRBV18; D is unresolved. The germline gives CDR1 KGHSH, CDR2 LQKENI. Trimming removed 1 base from V and 3 bases from J, with 10 bases in between. This CDR3 is built from 14 residues. The CDR3 sequence: CASSPLTNIYEQYF. The CDR3 DNA sequence: TGTGCCAGCTCACCACTCACAAACATCTACGAGCAGTACTTC.

This clone has just one count. The chain combines TRBV7-6 with TRBJ1-6; D unclear. V was clipped by 1 base and J by 9 bases, with 10 bases between them. Germline V gene sequence: CDR1 SGHVS, CDR2 FNYEAQ. The CDR3 covers 14 residues. The chain's CDR3 is CASSLDGVSSPLHF. DNA for the CDR3: TGTGCCAGCAGCTTAGATGGGGTTAGTTCACCCCTCCACTTT.

This clone was seen a few times. Here the CDR3 DNA reads TGTGCCAGCAGCTTGGATGGCTCTGGAAACACCATATATTTT. Residues: CASSLDGSGNTIYF. V is TRBV5-4 and J is TRBJ1-3; D uncertain. The CDR3 runs 14 residues. V was pared by 0 bases and J by 0 bases, with 4 bases between. The germline gives CDR1 SGHNT, CDR2 YYREEE (reference sequence).

This clone was detected once. The J gene is TRBJ1-2, the V gene TRBV10-1, with a weak D call TRBD1 (5 bases). The CDR3 covers 13 residues. The V gene's germline CDR1 is WNHNN and CDR2 SYGVQD (reference sequence). Between the trimmed V and J ends, which lost 5 bases and 7 bases, there was a span of 14 bases. In DNA form, the CDR3 reads TGCGCCAGCAGTTCCCAGGGATTCGGTGGCTACACCTTC. Its protein product is CASSSQGFGGYTF.

The chain links TRBV7-6 to TRBJ2-5, with 7 bases fitting TRBD1. The length of the CDR3 is 15 residues. V shed 1 base, J shed 5 bases, and the junction held 7 bases outside the gene matches. CDR1 SGHVS and CDR2 FNYEAQ come from the germline V gene. The CDR3 region is CASSLVPGGQETQYF. CDR3 DNA: TGTGCCAGCAGCTTAGTCCCAGGGGGACAGGAGACCCAGTACTTC.

This clone has a single count. The chain combines TRBV6-1 with TRBJ1-1; unclear D gene. V lost 2 bases, J lost 0 bases, and 19 bases lay in between. CDR3 length: 18 amino acids. Per the germline V gene, CDR1 is MNHNS and CDR2 is SASEGT. In DNA form, the CDR3 reads TGTGCCAGCAGTGAAAGGACGCCAGCATATAAAATGAACACTGAAGCTTTCTTT. It specifies CASSERTPAYKMNTEAFF.

The chain employs TRBV5-6 and TRBJ1-5; D perhaps matches TRBD1 (6 bases). Germline V CDR1 and CDR2: SGHDT, YYEEEE. This CDR3 comprises 16 residues. Between the trimmed V and J ends, which lost 0 bases and 5 bases, there was a span of 15 bases. CDR3 nucleotide sequence: TGTGCCAGCAGCTTGGGGGGCCAGGGGCTTTATCAGCCCCAGCATTTT. It encodes CASSLGGQGLYQPQHF.

This clone has only one observation. The rearrangement links TRBV30 to TRBJ1-3; D possibly corresponds to TRBD1 (6 bases). Germline loops: CDR1 GTSNPN, CDR2 SVGIG (reference sequence). Deletions cut 5 bases from V and 3 bases from J, with 11 bases between. The CDR3 is 13 residues long. CDR3 DNA: TGTGCCTGGGACACAGGGAATGGAAACACCATATATTTT. This sequence encodes CAWDTGNGNTIYF.

This clone was recorded once. This sequence joins TRBV6-6 and TRBJ2-2; 8 nucleotides line up with TRBD1. The junction had 8 bases not matched to a gene; V was cut back by 6 bases and J by 2 bases. Germline V gives CDR1 MNHNY, CDR2 SVGAGI (reference sequence). The CDR3 extends over 16 amino acids. The CDR3 spells CASSLGTGVNTGELFF. The CDR3 DNA is TGTGCCAGCAGCCTCGGGACAGGAGTTAACACCGGGGAGCTGTTTTTT.

V gene TRBV9 combines with J gene TRBJ1-1, with TRBD1 as a possible D gene (6 bases). This CDR3 has 13 amino acids. V lost 2 bases and J 6 bases, leaving 11 bases between the germline ends. Per germline, CDR1 SGDLS and CDR2 YYNGEE. CDR3 amino acids: CASSVTGGAEAFF. The CDR3 DNA follows: TGTGCCAGCAGCGTGACAGGAGGAGCTGAAGCTTTCTTT.

The chain recombines TRBV6-5 with TRBJ2-3; 9 bases fit TRBD1. The trim removed 8 bases at V and 1 base at J, leaving 1 base unmatched. Germline lookup yields CDR1 MNHEY and CDR2 SVGAGI. This CDR3 comprises 13 residues. The CDR3 sequence is CASWTGGTDTQYF. The CDR3 DNA is TGTGCCAGCTGGACAGGGGGCACAGATACGCAGTATTTT.

The rearrangement uses TRBV5-5 and TRBJ2-1; the D gene is possibly TRBD1 (6 bases). Germline V lookup: CDR1 SGHKS, CDR2 YYEKEE (reference sequence). Trimming cost V 0 bases and J 8 bases, with 15 bases left between them. The CDR3 loop spans 15 amino acids. CDR3 sequence (DNA): TGTGCCAGCAGCTTGGAGTTGGGGGCGTGGGATGAGCAGTTCTTC. Residues: CASSLELGAWDEQFF.

The chain combines TRBV30 with TRBJ1-6, with D perhaps TRBD1 (6 bases). The V gene's germline CDR1 is GTSNPN and CDR2 SVGIG (reference sequence). Between the trimmed V and J ends, which lost 0 bases and 8 bases, there was a span of 11 bases. CDR3 length: 14 amino acids. The CDR3 coding sequence is TGTGCCTGGAGTGTACGGGGGGCTTATTCACCCCTCCACTTT. Its protein is CAWSVRGAYSPLHF.

This chain connects TRBV18 to TRBJ2-2; D is possibly TRBD1 (5 bases). With 3 bases removed from V and 7 bases from J, the gap between germline ends came to 12 bases. The CDR3 length is 14 residues. Germline CDR1 and CDR2: KGHSH and LQKENI. In DNA form, the CDR3 reads TGTGCCAGCTCACCCCAGGGTTTCCTCGGGGAGCTGTTTTTT. The encoded protein is CASSPQGFLGELFF.

The chain is built from TRBV7-2 and TRBJ1-1, with unresolved D. Germline CDR1 SGHTA, CDR2 FQGNSA. The CDR3 runs to 17 residues. Trimming took off 5 bases at V and 11 bases at J, with 30 bases between the two ends. The CDR3 sequence is CASSPQSISRVAGRAFF. The DNA for the CDR3 is TGTGCCAGCAGCCCACAGTCAATCTCGCGGGTCGCAGGTAGGGCTTTCTTT.

The genes are TRBV9 and TRBJ1-2; 10 nucleotides line up with TRBD1. After removal of 3 bases from V and 14 bases from J, the junction contained 10 bases not matched to a gene. The CDR3 extends over 13 amino acids. CDR1 and CDR2 (germline): SGDLS, YYNGEE. In nucleotides, the CDR3 is TGTGCCAGCAGCGAGGGGACAGGGGCCAGGAGTACCTTC. Encoded protein: CASSEGTGARSTF.

The chain couples TRBV9 to TRBJ1-5; D is possibly TRBD1 (6 bases). CDR1 is SGDLS, CDR2 YYNGEE, per germline. V lost 0 bases to trimming and J lost 5 bases, with 9 bases between them. The CDR3 is 14 amino acids. CDR3 in DNA: TGTGCCAGCAGCGTAGGGGCAGGGGATCAGCCCCAGCATTTT. Protein product: CASSVGAGDQPQHF. Using reference TRBV9 and TRBJ1-5 for the parts outside the CDR3, the full variable domain is DSGVTQTPKHLITATGQRVTLRCSPRSGDLSVYWYQQSLDQGLQFLIQYYNGEERAKGNILERFSAQQFPDLHSELNLSSLELGDSALYFCASSVGAGDQPQHFGDGTRLSIL.

V is TRBV4-3 and J is TRBJ2-1; TRBD2 might be the D (5 bases). With 1 base removed from V and 1 base from J, the gap between germline ends came to 17 bases. This CDR3 is 18 amino acids long. In germline, CDR1 is LGHNA, CDR2 YSLEER. CDR3 in amino acids: CASSQGPAGDSSYNEQFF. The CDR3 coding sequence is TGCGCCAGCAGCCAAGGACCGGCGGGTGATTCATCCTACAATGAGCAGTTCTTC.